A single sample gave rise to the 13 T cell receptor beta chains below, sequenced in a study of cytomegalovirus exposure and HLA in healthy donors. The PCR was carried out with 60 Vbeta primers and 13 Jbeta primers. TCRdb's copy holds only in-frame clones and misses some; the assay was immunoSEQ multiplex PCR. The repertoire consists of about 210,000 clones, with almost 80% occurring once and the leading ten covering approximately 1.8%. The sample was PBMCs. These receptors were collected from a male donor in good health and CMV-seronegative.

The gene calls are TRBV28 and TRBJ1-2; the match to TRBD1 covers 12 bases. The length of the CDR3 is 15 residues. The germline V gene encodes CDR1 MDHEN and CDR2 SYDVKM. The trim removed 10 bases at V and 4 bases at J, leaving 10 bases unmatched. CDR3 sequence reads: CATTRDRGRGYGYTF. As DNA, the CDR3 is TGTGCCACCACCCGGGACAGGGGGCGAGGCTATGGCTACACCTTC.

The chain employs TRBV29-1 and TRBJ2-1; D might be TRBD1 (5 bases). Germline V gene sequence: CDR1 SQVTM, CDR2 ANQGSEA. This CDR3 has 16 residues. V was shortened by 4 bases and J by 0 bases, with 16 bases between the two germline ends. CDR3 protein: CSVARITGSSYNEQFF. The DNA of the CDR3 is TGCAGCGTTGCCCGTATTACAGGAAGCTCCTACAATGAGCAGTTCTTC.

This chain uses TRBV9 with TRBJ2-4; tentative D call: TRBD1 (6 bases). This CDR3 is 17 amino acids long. CDR1 and CDR2 (germline): SGDLS, YYNGEE. V dropped 0 bases and J dropped 6 bases, with 19 bases sitting between them. CDR3 region: CASSVEGERQGGNIQYF. For the CDR3, the DNA is TGTGCCAGCAGCGTAGAGGGGGAAAGGCAGGGTGGAAACATTCAGTACTTC.

In its sample, this clone was seen once. Written as DNA, the CDR3 is TGTGCCAGCCTGGGGCCCAGGGTCAGGTCCTACGAGCAGTACTTC. Protein: CASLGPRVRSYEQYF. The V and J genes are TRBV2 and TRBJ2-7; D perhaps matches TRBD1 (5 bases). The V end was cut by 8 bases, the J end by 1 base, with 18 bases between. Germline V gene sequence: CDR1 SNHLY, CDR2 FYNNEI. The CDR3 consists of 15 residues. Based on the CDR3 plus reference TRBV2 and TRBJ2-7, the full variable domain is EPEVTQTPSHQVTQMGQEVILRCVPISNHLYFYWYRQILGQKVEFLVSFYNNEISEKSEIFDDQFSVERPDGSNFTLKIRSTKLEDSAMYFCASLGPRVRSYEQYFGPGTRLTVT.

This sequence joins TRBV4-2 and TRBJ1-3; D not certain. Trimming took off 0 bases at V and 0 bases at J, with 9 bases between the two ends. The CDR3 has 16 amino acids. The V gene's germline CDR1 is LGHNA and CDR2 YNFKEQ. In DNA form, the CDR3 reads TGTGCCAGCAGCCAAGATCCAGGTAACTCTGGAAACACCATATATTTT. It encodes CASSQDPGNSGNTIYF.

This clone was detected a few times. The chain has TRBV7-2 and TRBJ1-5; the D is unclear. V lost 4 bases, J lost 2 bases, and 9 bases lay in between. Germline V lookup: CDR1 SGHTA, CDR2 FQGNSA. The CDR3 is 14 residues long. CDR3 coding DNA: TGTGCCAGCAGCTCCCTCGAGGGCAATCAGCCCCAGCATTTT. Translation gives CASSSLEGNQPQHF.

Notes on this clone: The same CDR3 arises from other DNA sequences in this sample as well. V usage is TRBV5-4 and J usage is TRBJ1-2; D unclear. The germline V gene has CDR1 SGHNT and CDR2 YYREEE (reference sequence). With 2 bases removed from V and 2 bases from J, the gap between germline ends came to 10 bases. This CDR3 region has 14 residues. The CDR3, as DNA: TGTGCCAGCAGCTTACGAGGGTACAACTATGGCTACACCTTC. Amino acids: CASSLRGYNYGYTF. The variable domain in full, with the rest retrieved from reference TRBV5-4 and TRBJ1-2, is ETGVTQSPTHLIKTRGQQVTLRCSSQSGHNTVSWYQQALGQGPQFIFQYYREEENGRGNFPPRFSGLQFPNYSSELNVNALELDDSALYLCASSLRGYNYGYTFGSGTRLTVV.

V and J are TRBV28 and TRBJ2-7; 7 bases map to TRBD2. This CDR3 spans 16 amino acids. Germline assignment: CDR1 MDHEN and CDR2 SYDVKM. The junction had 13 bases not matched to a gene; V was cut back by 6 bases and J by 2 bases. The CDR3 loop is CASRGAPGLLTYEQYF. CDR3 DNA: TGTGCCAGCAGAGGCGCGCCGGGACTACTCACCTACGAGCAGTACTTC.

This chain connects TRBV4-2 to TRBJ1-1, with D maybe TRBD1 (6 bases). The CDR3 consists of 17 residues. The V end lost 0 bases, the J end lost 0 bases, and 14 bases lay between the germline ends. CDR1 and CDR2 from the germline V gene are LGHNA and YNFKEQ. This chain's CDR3 is CASSQEQDRYLNTEAFF. CDR3 bases: TGTGCCAGCAGCCAAGAACAGGACAGATATTTGAACACTGAAGCTTTCTTT.

The chain uses TRBV27 and TRBJ2-3; the D gene is possibly TRBD2 (5 bases). Germline assignment: CDR1 MNHEY and CDR2 SMNVEV (reference sequence). This CDR3 has 13 amino acids. The V gene lost 6 bases and the J gene lost 4 bases, with 11 bases spanning the gap. This CDR3 is CASSSLVSDTQYF. Written as DNA, the CDR3 is TGTGCCAGCAGCTCACTAGTGTCAGATACGCAGTATTTT.

The chain links TRBV7-3 to TRBJ2-6; TRBD2 agrees at 8 bases. Germline V gene sequence: CDR1 SGHTA, CDR2 FQGTGA. The J segment lost 0 bases and the V segment lost 0 bases, leaving 7 bases of the junction unmatched. The CDR3 is 19 residues long. The CDR3 DNA reads as TGTGCCAGCAGCTTAACAGCGGGGGACCGGGTCTCTGGGGCCAACGTCCTGACTTTC. Encoded protein: CASSLTAGDRVSGANVLTF.

This rearrangement joins TRBV2 to TRBJ1-3; unclear D gene. Trimming removed 4 bases at V and 4 bases at J, with 11 bases between. Germline V CDR1 and CDR2: SNHLY, FYNNEI. The CDR3 is 14 residues long. In DNA, the CDR3 is TGTGCCAGCAGTGCAGGAGGTGACGGAAACACCATATATTTT. This sequence encodes CASSAGGDGNTIYF.

This chain uses TRBV10-3 with TRBJ2-7; 13 nucleotides align to TRBD2. With V trimmed by 8 bases and J by 2 bases, 6 bases remained unmatched. The CDR3 is made up of 15 amino acids. CDR1 and CDR2 from the germline V gene are ENHRY and SYGVKD. For the CDR3, the DNA is TGTGCCATCCTTATGACTAGCGGGAGGCCCTACGAGCAGTACTTC. Its protein product is CAILMTSGRPYEQYF.